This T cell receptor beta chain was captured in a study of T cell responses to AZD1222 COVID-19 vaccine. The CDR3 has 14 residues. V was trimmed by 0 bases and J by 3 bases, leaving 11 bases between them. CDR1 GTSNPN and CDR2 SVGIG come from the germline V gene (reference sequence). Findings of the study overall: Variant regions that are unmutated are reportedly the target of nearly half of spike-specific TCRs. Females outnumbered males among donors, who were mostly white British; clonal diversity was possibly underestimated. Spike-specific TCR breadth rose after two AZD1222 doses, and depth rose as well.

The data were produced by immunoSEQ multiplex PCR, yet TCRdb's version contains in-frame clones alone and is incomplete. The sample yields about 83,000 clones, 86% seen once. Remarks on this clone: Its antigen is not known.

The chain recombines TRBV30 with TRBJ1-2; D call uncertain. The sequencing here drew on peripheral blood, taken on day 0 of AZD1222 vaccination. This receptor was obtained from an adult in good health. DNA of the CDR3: TGTGCCTGGAGTGTAACGCGCAACGACTATGGCTACACCTTC. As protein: CAWSVTRNDYGYTF. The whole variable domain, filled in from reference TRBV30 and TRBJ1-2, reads SQTIHQWPATLVQPVGSPLSLECTVEGTSNPNLYWYRQAAGRGLQLLFYSVGIGQISSEVPQNLSASRPQDRQFILSSKKLLLSDSGFYLCAWSVTRNDYGYTFGSGTRLTVV.